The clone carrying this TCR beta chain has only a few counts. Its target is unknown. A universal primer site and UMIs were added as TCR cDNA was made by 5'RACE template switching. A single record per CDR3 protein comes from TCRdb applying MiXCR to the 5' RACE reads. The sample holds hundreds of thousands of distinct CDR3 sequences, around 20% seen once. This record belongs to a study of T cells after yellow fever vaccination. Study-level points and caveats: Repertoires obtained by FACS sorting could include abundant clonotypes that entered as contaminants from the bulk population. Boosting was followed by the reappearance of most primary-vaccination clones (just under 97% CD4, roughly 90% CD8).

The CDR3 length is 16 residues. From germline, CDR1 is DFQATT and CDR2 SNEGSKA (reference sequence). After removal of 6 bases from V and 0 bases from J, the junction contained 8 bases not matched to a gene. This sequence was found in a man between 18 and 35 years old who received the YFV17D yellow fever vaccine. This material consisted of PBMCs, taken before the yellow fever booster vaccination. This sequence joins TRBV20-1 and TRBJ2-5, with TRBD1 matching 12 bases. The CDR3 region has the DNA TGCAGTGCCAACCGGGACAGGGGGCAAAACCAAGAGACCCAGTACTTC. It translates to CSANRDRGQNQETQYF.